The present entry profiles one T cell receptor (beta chain) with its context. Its specificity is unknown. These data belong to a study of T cell responses to AZD1222 COVID-19 vaccine. Findings and limits, study-wide: Donors skewed white British and female; clonal diversity was possibly underestimated. Spike as a whole was targeted by vaccine-associated CD4 TCRs, dominant at 160-218 and 743-854. Recipients of two AZD1222 doses showed rising Spike-specific TCR breadth and depth.

There are 14 residues in the CDR3. Trimming removed 1 base from V and 4 bases from J, with 8 bases in between. CDR1 and CDR2 (germline): SNHLY, FYNNEI. Doses given second, at about 4 or about 12 weeks, were pooled. The data were produced by immunoSEQ multiplex PCR, yet TCRdb's version contains in-frame clones alone and is incomplete. The sample contains approximately 75,000 clones, around nine tenths of which appear only once. This specimen consisted of peripheral blood, obtained 28 days after the second AZD1222 dose. The source is an adult who received the AZD1222 COVID-19 vaccine. V gene TRBV2 combines with J gene TRBJ1-5; tentatively, D is TRBD1 (6 bases). As DNA, the CDR3 is TGTGCCAGCAGTGAAGAGGGGGTGAATCAGCCCCAGCATTTT. It yields the protein CASSEEGVNQPQHF.